This is a list of T cell receptor beta chains from one sample in a study of cytomegalovirus exposure and HLA in healthy donors. Produced via immunoSEQ multiplex PCR; TCRdb's table is partial and in-frame only. The data show 100,000 to 150,000 clones, with 82% seen just once and about 10% held by the top ten. The sequencing sample was made of PBMCs. The receptors were sampled from a male donor in good health and CMV-seropositive. CDR3s include the opening cysteine and the closing phenylalanine or tryptophan. The D gene is left open where the match is weak. Size is stated for part of the rows, as once, few or many counts, or as a class when the clone is expanded.

d_gene,j_gene,abundance,v_gene,CDR3nt,CDR3aa
TRBD2,TRBJ2-2,-,TRBV11-3,TGTGCCAGCAGCTTAGAACTAGCGGAGAAGAGCACCGGGGAGCTGTTTTTT,CASSLELAEKSTGELFF
-,TRBJ2-1,-,TRBV13,TGTGCCAGTAGTCTGGAGGGTTCCCCCTACAATGAGCAGTTCTTC,CASSLEGSPYNEQFF
TRBD2,TRBJ2-7,-,TRBV2,TGTGCCAGCAGTGAAATAGCGGGAGGATGGTACGAGCAGTACTTC,CASSEIAGGWYEQYF
-,TRBJ1-1,-,TRBV4-3,TGCGCCAGCAGCCAAGAACCCAGGTTGAACACTGAAGCTTTCTTT,CASSQEPRLNTEAFF
TRBD2,TRBJ2-2,few,TRBV4-2,TGTGCCAGCAGCCAAGACTTCCCTGTACTAGCGGGTCTACACACCGGGGAGCTGTTTTTT,CASSQDFPVLAGLHTGELFF
TRBD2,TRBJ2-7,few,TRBV5-5,TGTGCCAGCAGCCTAGCGGGAGGGCCATACGAGCAGTACTTC,CASSLAGGPYEQYF
-,TRBJ2-7,-,TRBV1,TGCACCAGCACCCACCCCTGTCGGGAGGGGAACGAGCAGTACTTC,CTSTHPCREGNEQYF
-,TRBJ1-5,-,TRBV28,TGTGCCAGCAGTAGGCCGGGTGGAAGCAATCAGCCCCAGCATTTT,CASSRPGGSNQPQHF
-,TRBJ2-3,-,TRBV7-2,TGTGCCAGCAGCTCGGGGACTCGACTGCGCACAGATACGCAGTATTTT,CASSSGTRLRTDTQYF
-,TRBJ2-6,-,TRBV4-2,TGTGCCAGCAGCCTACGCCGGGACAAGGGATCCCCGGGAGGGGCCAACGTCCTGACTTTC,CASSLRRDKGSPGGANVLTF
-,TRBJ2-1,-,TRBV5-4,TGTGCCAGCAGGGATGGGATCTTAGGTTACGGGAGTTCCTACAATGAGCAGTTCTTC,CASRDGILGYGSSYNEQFF
TRBD2,TRBJ2-5,-,TRBV15,TGTGCCACCAGCGGTTTGAACGGGAGGTCCCAAGAGACCCAGTACTTC,CATSGLNGRSQETQYF
-,TRBJ2-3,-,TRBV6-5,TGTGCCAGCAGTTACTCTGAGCCTAGCACAGATACGCAGTATTTT,CASSYSEPSTDTQYF
TRBD1,TRBJ2-7,-,TRBV5-4,TGTGCCAGCAGCCCGGGACAGTCCTCCACTTACGAGCAGTACTTC,CASSPGQSSTYEQYF
TRBD1,TRBJ2-7,-,TRBV19,TGTGCCAGTAGTCGACAGGGGTCCTACGAGCAGTACTTC,CASSRQGSYEQYF
-,TRBJ2-7,-,TRBV5-8,TGTGCCAGCAGCTTATCTCGAGAGGGTTGGCTGACGGGCTTC,CASSLSREGWLTGF
TRBD1,TRBJ1-3,-,TRBV30,TGTGCCTGGAGTAGGACAGGGAGACTAAACACCATATATTTT,CAWSRTGRLNTIYF
-,TRBJ2-1,-,TRBV11-3,TGTGCCAGCAGCTTATCCGCAGGCGGGGTCTACAATGAGCAGTTCTTC,CASSLSAGGVYNEQFF
TRBD1,TRBJ1-1,once,TRBV19,TGTGCCAGTAGTATAGAGGGAAACAGGGGAAGAGCTTTCTTT,CASSIEGNRGRAFF
-,TRBJ2-2,once,TRBV7-6,TGTGCCAGCAGCCTCACAGAGAACACCGGGGAGCTGTTTTTT,CASSLTENTGELFF
TRBD2,TRBJ2-7,-,TRBV20-1,TGCAGTGCCAGACTAGCGGGAGTGGGGGCCTTC,CSARLAGVGAF
TRBD1,TRBJ1-2,-,TRBV19,TGTGCCACCCTCCCTTCAGGGGGCCCTCCGGGGTATGGCTACACCTTC,CATLPSGGPPGYGYTF
TRBD2,TRBJ2-1,once,TRBV10-3,TGTGCCTCAGGGACGACTAGCGGGAGGGTCAATGAGCAGTTCTTC,CASGTTSGRVNEQFF
-,TRBJ2-2,-,TRBV7-2,TGTGCCAGCAGCTTACGGCTAGCGAGTACCGGGGAGCTGTTTTTT,CASSLRLASTGELFF
TRBD2,TRBJ2-3,few,TRBV4-3,TGCGCCAGCAGCCAAGGGGGGACTAGACCCCCAGATACGCAGTATTTT,CASSQGGTRPPDTQYF
-,TRBJ1-4,-,TRBV19,TGTGCCAGTAATCAGGCAAGGGGAAATGAAAAACTGTTTTTT,CASNQARGNEKLFF
-,TRBJ2-7,-,TRBV30,TGTGCCTGGGCCGGAGCGGGCATGTCCTACGAGCAGTACTTC,CAWAGAGMSYEQYF
-,TRBJ2-4,few,TRBV5-1,TGCGCCAGCAGCTTGGAAGGGGTTATAGGAAACATTCAGTACTTC,CASSLEGVIGNIQYF
TRBD2,TRBJ2-7,-,TRBV6-1,TGTGCCAGCAGTCCCCTAGCGGGGGGGATATACGAGCAGTACTTC,CASSPLAGGIYEQYF
TRBD1,TRBJ1-2,few,TRBV27,TGTGCCAGCAGCCTCACAGGGGGTCCTAACTATGGCTACACCTTC,CASSLTGGPNYGYTF
-,TRBJ2-4,once,TRBV5-6,TGTGCCAGCAGCCGGGAGTATGAAGCCAAAAACATTCAGTACTTC,CASSREYEAKNIQYF
-,TRBJ2-7,-,TRBV7-2,TGTGCCAGCAGCTCCCGGGGAGGCCCCTCCTACGAGCAGTACTTC,CASSSRGGPSYEQYF
TRBD2,TRBJ2-3,-,TRBV11-2,TGTGCCAGCAGCAAAGCGGGACCCACAGATACGCAGTATTTT,CASSKAGPTDTQYF
TRBD2,TRBJ2-7,-,TRBV7-9,TGTGCCAGCGGCGGGAGAAGAAACTACGAGCAGTACTTC,CASGGRRNYEQYF
TRBD1,TRBJ1-3,-,TRBV25-1,TGTGCCAGCAGTGACCCATTTGCCGACAGGGGGCTGAACACCATATATTTT,CASSDPFADRGLNTIYF
TRBD1,TRBJ2-7,-,TRBV4-3,TGCGCCAGCAGCCTGGGACAGGGCTCCTACGAGCAGTACTTC,CASSLGQGSYEQYF
-,TRBJ2-3,-,TRBV4-3,TGCGCCAGCAGCCAAGATGGGTCGGGGGATCACACAGATACGCAGTATTTT,CASSQDGSGDHTDTQYF
TRBD2,TRBJ2-1,-,TRBV18,TGTGCCAGCTCACCAGCGGGAGGGCCGAGGGATGAGCAGTTCTTC,CASSPAGGPRDEQFF
-,TRBJ1-2,-,TRBV5-5,TGTGCCAGCAGCTTGCAATCAGTCATTAACTATGGCTACACCTTC,CASSLQSVINYGYTF
TRBD1,TRBJ1-3,-,TRBV9,TGTGCCAGCAGCCCCCGGGGACAGGGGGCTGGAAACACCATATATTTT,CASSPRGQGAGNTIYF
-,TRBJ2-4,-,TRBV5-4,TGTGCCAGCAGCCCCCCCGGAGGGAACAAAAACATTCAGTACTTC,CASSPPGGNKNIQYF
-,TRBJ1-6,once,TRBV11-2,TGTGCCAGCAGCTTAGTCAGGGCGGCAGGGATGGACTCACCCCTCCACTTT,CASSLVRAAGMDSPLHF
-,TRBJ2-1,-,TRBV5-4,TGTGCCAGCAGGGATCTGACAGGTACGAGCTCCTACAATGAGCAGTTCTTC,CASRDLTGTSSYNEQFF
TRBD2,TRBJ2-1,-,TRBV27,TGTGCCAGCGCGGGAGACCCCTACAATGAGCAGTTCTTC,CASAGDPYNEQFF
-,TRBJ2-1,-,TRBV7-3,TGTGCCAGCAGCGGAGGTAGCTCCTACAATGAGCAGTTCTTC,CASSGGSSYNEQFF
TRBD2,TRBJ2-1,-,TRBV9,TGTGCCAGCAGCGTATGGGGTTCCGGACTAGCGGGAGAGGTATCCTACAATGAGCAGTTCTTC,CASSVWGSGLAGEVSYNEQFF
TRBD1,TRBJ2-3,once,TRBV28,TGTGCCAGCAGAAATGACAGGGAGAACACAGATACGCAGTATTTT,CASRNDRENTDTQYF
-,TRBJ1-1,-,TRBV4-2,TGTGCCAGCAGCCAAGAAAGGGGCACTGAAGCTTTCTTT,CASSQERGTEAFF
-,TRBJ2-7,-,TRBV7-9,TGTGCCAGCAGCTTAGGGGCCTCGAGGTGGACATCGCTTCAGTACTTC,CASSLGASRWTSLQYF
TRBD2,TRBJ2-5,-,TRBV5-1,TGCGCCAGCAGCACGTGGACTAGCGGCGCCCAAGAGACCCAGTACTTC,CASSTWTSGAQETQYF
-,TRBJ1-2,-,TRBV7-9,TGTGCCAGCAGCTTAGAACAGGGCTATGGCTACACCTTC,CASSLEQGYGYTF